This T cell receptor beta chain was obtained from a study of CD8+CD57+ T cells in acquired aplastic anemia. Overall study findings and caveats: No significant difference in CD8+ Simpson's diversity was found between patients and controls.

This clonotype was counted only a few times. The antigen is unknown. Profiling of TCR beta VDJ combinations and CDR3 sequences used genomic DNA as template. TCRdb fed the reads into MiXCR, producing one record per CDR3 protein. The profile covers approximately 200,000 distinct CDR3 sequences, with 64% appearing a single time and roughly 50% taken by the ten largest. Sequencing was carried out using sorted CD4+, CD8+, or CD8+CD57+ T cells (not recorded which) from PBMCs. This sequence was found in a human donor with severe aplastic anemia or a healthy control (not recorded which).

The CDR3 sequence is CASSTLQRGGEQFF. CDR3 coding DNA: TGTGCCAGTAGTACCCTCCAACGGGGGGGTGAGCAGTTCTTC. This chain connects TRBV19 to TRBJ2-1, with 8 bases matching TRBD2. The CDR3 has 14 amino acids. The germline V gene has CDR1 LNHDA and CDR2 SQIVND (reference sequence). V shed 4 bases and J 9 bases; nucleotides not matched to a gene: 8.